Described below is a single TCR beta chain sequence and its context. These data originate in a study of control samples from healthy donors and cancer patients. Trimming removed 2 bases from V and 2 bases from J, with 8 bases in between. This CDR3 is built from 14 residues. Germline loops: CDR1 SGHTA, CDR2 FQGTGA. Some clones are missing from TCRdb's copy, which holds only in-frame ones; the method was immunoSEQ multiplex PCR. This table has just under 150,000 clones, about 90% appearing once. The chain joins TRBV7-3 to TRBJ2-3; D is unresolved. The TCR was taken from a man aged 25-45 years in good health. Sequencing input: blood. DNA for the CDR3: TGTGCCAGCAGCTTACTACCCGCCACAGATACGCAGTATTTT. It translates to CASSLLPATDTQYF.